The text below deals with one T cell receptor (beta chain). Its matching antigen is unknown. This sample was included in a study of blood T cells in healthy people across ages. Overall study findings and caveats: Roughly linear age-related decline in beta diversity appeared, significant by age about 40.

CDR3 size: 16 residues. V trimming: 5 bases; J trimming: 1 base; junction bases outside the gene matches: 8. The germline V gene has CDR1 SGHTA and CDR2 FQGNSA. A second about 6 to 11 cycle PCR used barcoded and J-beta primers. TCRdb processed the 5' RACE reads anew with MiXCR; each CDR3 protein has one entry. The data show about 1.8 million distinct CDR3 sequences, around half seen once. The chain uses TRBV7-2 and TRBJ2-5; 9 positions match TRBD2. The sample was blood. The TCR was taken from a middle-aged woman in good health. In nucleotides, the CDR3 is TGTGCCAGCAGCCCACCTCTAGCGGGGATCCAAGAGACCCAGTACTTC. This codes for CASSPPLAGIQETQYF.